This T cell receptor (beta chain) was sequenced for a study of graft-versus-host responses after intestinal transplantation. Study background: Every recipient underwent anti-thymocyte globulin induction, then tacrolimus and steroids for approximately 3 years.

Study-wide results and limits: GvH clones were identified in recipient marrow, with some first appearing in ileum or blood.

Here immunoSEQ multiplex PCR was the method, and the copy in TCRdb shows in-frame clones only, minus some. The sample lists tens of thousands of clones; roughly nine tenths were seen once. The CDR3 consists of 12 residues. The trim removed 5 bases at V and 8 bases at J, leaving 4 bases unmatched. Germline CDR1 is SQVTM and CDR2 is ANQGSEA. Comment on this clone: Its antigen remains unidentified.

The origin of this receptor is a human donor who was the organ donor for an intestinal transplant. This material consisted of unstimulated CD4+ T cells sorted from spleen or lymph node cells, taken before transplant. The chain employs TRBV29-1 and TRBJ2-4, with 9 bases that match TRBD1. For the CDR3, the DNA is TGCAGCGTTCGGACAGGGGAGGACATTCAGTACTTC. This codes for CSVRTGEDIQYF.